One sample yielded the 15 T cell receptor beta chains listed below, sequenced in a study of CD8 T cells in ankylosing spondylitis. One entry per CDR3 protein, called by TCRdb with MiXCR from the 5' RACE reads. The sample has about 300,000 distinct CDR3 sequences, around 20% seen once. Sequencing was performed on blood, either unsorted or a sorted T cell fraction (not recorded which). These receptors all stem from a female donor with ankylosing spondylitis or in good health (not recorded which).

This clonotype was found many times. The rearrangement links TRBV20-1 to TRBJ2-7, with D unresolved. The CDR3 length is 12 residues. The V and J ends lost 0 bases and 7 bases respectively, with 10 bases between them. In germline, CDR1 is DFQATT, CDR2 SNEGSKA (reference sequence). CDR3 bases: TGCAGTGCTAGAGATCAGGTGGGGGAGCAGTACTTC. Its translation is CSARDQVGEQYF.

This clonotype appeared a few times. The gene calls are TRBV7-8 and TRBJ2-5; D unresolved. The CDR3 covers 13 residues. Germline assignment: CDR1 SGHVS and CDR2 FQNEAQ. V shed 2 bases and J shed 3 bases, with 7 bases lying between them. Here the CDR3 DNA reads TGTGCCAGCAGCTTATCGACGGAAGAGACCCAGTACTTC. Its translation is CASSLSTEETQYF.

The chain couples TRBV20-1 to TRBJ2-1; D is possibly TRBD2 (6 bases). V lost 0 bases and J 8 bases, leaving 20 bases between the germline ends. Germline V gene lookup returns CDR1 DFQATT and CDR2 SNEGSKA (reference sequence). The CDR3 loop spans 16 amino acids. CDR3 coding DNA: TGCAGTGCTAGAGATCGCTTGCGGGTTAGGGACTATGAGCAGTTCTTC. It is translated as CSARDRLRVRDYEQFF.

The CDR3 sequence: CSARGIAGTGVNEQFF. The CDR3 DNA reads as TGCAGTGCTAGGGGGATTGCCGGGACAGGGGTCAATGAGCAGTTCTTC. This chain joins TRBV20-1 and TRBJ2-1; 10 bases fit TRBD1. V was pared by 3 bases and J by 6 bases, with 11 bases of the junction left unmatched. From germline, CDR1 is DFQATT and CDR2 SNEGSKA (reference sequence). The CDR3 consists of 16 residues.

The rearrangement uses TRBV10-2 and TRBJ1-1; tentatively, D is TRBD1 (5 bases). Germline assignment: CDR1 WSHSY and CDR2 SAAADI. V dropped 5 bases and J dropped 1 base, with 14 bases sitting between them. The CDR3 loop spans 15 amino acids. DNA for the CDR3: TGCGCCAGCAGTAGACCAGACAGACAGAACACTGAAGCTTTCTTT. It is translated as CASSRPDRQNTEAFF.

V and J are TRBV14 and TRBJ2-4; D ambiguous. Trimming pared 0 bases from V and 9 bases from J, leaving 9 bases between. The CDR3 covers 13 residues. Per germline, CDR1 SGHDN and CDR2 FVKESK. Here the CDR3 DNA reads TGTGCCAGCAGCCAAGAGTTGGGTACCATTCAGTACTTC. This codes for CASSQELGTIQYF.

The V gene is TRBV27, the J gene TRBJ2-7; D perhaps matches TRBD2 (5 bases). This CDR3 is built from 14 residues. The V gene lost 5 bases and the J gene lost 7 bases, with 18 bases spanning the gap. Germline values: CDR1 MNHEY, CDR2 SMNVEV (reference sequence). The CDR3 here is CASSNRGTSIEQYF. The CDR3, as DNA: TGTGCCAGCAGTAACCGGGGAACTAGTATTGAGCAGTACTTC.

CDR3 sequence reads: CSARVVGSTDTQYF. CDR3 bases: TGCAGTGCTAGAGTAGTCGGAAGCACAGATACGCAGTATTTT. This chain uses TRBV20-1 with TRBJ2-3; D is undetermined. Trimming took 1 base from V and 0 from J, leaving 8 bases between them. CDR3 length: 14 amino acids. Germline V gene sequence: CDR1 DFQATT, CDR2 SNEGSKA (reference sequence).

This clonotype was detected a few times. The chain links TRBV9 to TRBJ2-1, with 9 bases that match TRBD1. The V and J ends lost 7 bases and 5 bases, in that order; junction bases with no gene match: 7. The V gene's germline CDR1 is SGDLS and CDR2 YYNGEE. The CDR3 loop spans 14 amino acids. The CDR3 loop is CASGGRTGDNEQFF. The CDR3 DNA reads TGTGCCAGCGGTGGTCGGACAGGGGACAATGAGCAGTTCTTC.

This clonotype was seen only once. The rearrangement joins TRBV15 to TRBJ1-1; unclear D gene. The CDR3 has 16 residues. CDR1 and CDR2 (germline): LNHNV, YYDKDF (reference sequence). V was clipped by 0 bases and J by 0 bases, with 11 bases between them. CDR3 sequence reads: CATSRDKRPLNTEAFF. CDR3 sequence (DNA): TGTGCCACCAGCAGAGATAAGAGACCGCTGAACACTGAAGCTTTCTTT.

This chain joins TRBV28 and TRBJ1-1; possible D gene TRBD1, 5 bases. Between the trimmed V and J ends, which lost 7 bases and 4 bases, there was a span of 13 bases. Germline loops: CDR1 MDHEN, CDR2 SYDVKM. CDR3 length equals 13 residues. The CDR3 is CASTRLGGTEAFF. In DNA, the CDR3 is TGTGCCAGCACCCGTCTTGGGGGCACTGAAGCTTTCTTT.

This clonotype has at least ten counts. This chain links TRBV10-3 with TRBJ1-1, with D unclear. The CDR3 totals 14 residues. Trimming pared 3 bases from V and 1 base from J, leaving 9 bases between. The germline V gene has CDR1 ENHRY and CDR2 SYGVKD. CDR3 sequence (DNA): TGTGCCATCAGTGAATTGGAAGGGAACACTGAAGCTTTCTTT. This codes for CAISELEGNTEAFF.

This chain uses TRBV19 with TRBJ1-2; 7 bases map to TRBD1. CDR3 size: 14 residues. Looked up from germline, CDR1 is LNHDA and CDR2 is SQIVND (reference sequence). With V trimmed by 6 bases and J by 2 bases, 6 bases remained unmatched. CDR3 nucleotide sequence: TGTGCCAGTAGGGGGACAGTCCTCAACTATGGCTACACCTTC. It is translated as CASRGTVLNYGYTF.

This clonotype has at least ten counts. The rearrangement joins TRBV29-1 to TRBJ1-2; TRBD1 matches 7 bases. The CDR3 covers 13 residues. After removal of 7 bases from V and 3 bases from J, the junction contained 8 bases not matched to a gene. The germline V gene encodes CDR1 SQVTM and CDR2 ANQGSEA. The CDR3 region has the DNA TGCAGCGCAACCCGCGGGACAGACTATGGCTACACCTTC. It specifies CSATRGTDYGYTF. Drawing the rest from reference TRBV29-1 and TRBJ1-2, the complete variable domain is SAVISQKPSRDICQRGTSLTIQCQVDSQVTMMFWYRQQPGQSLTLIATANQGSEATYESGFVIDKFPISRPNLTFSTLTVSNMSPEDSSIYLCSATRGTDYGYTFGSGTRLTVV.

This clonotype was counted between two and nine times. V usage is TRBV10-1 and J usage is TRBJ1-2; D possibly corresponds to TRBD1 (6 bases). Per germline, CDR1 WNHNN and CDR2 SYGVQD (reference sequence). The CDR3 extends over 13 amino acids. V lost 2 bases to trimming and J lost 8 bases, with 12 bases between them. CDR3 nucleotide sequence: TGCGCCAGCAGTGAGAACAGGGCGAGCGGCTACACCTTC. This codes for CASSENRASGYTF.